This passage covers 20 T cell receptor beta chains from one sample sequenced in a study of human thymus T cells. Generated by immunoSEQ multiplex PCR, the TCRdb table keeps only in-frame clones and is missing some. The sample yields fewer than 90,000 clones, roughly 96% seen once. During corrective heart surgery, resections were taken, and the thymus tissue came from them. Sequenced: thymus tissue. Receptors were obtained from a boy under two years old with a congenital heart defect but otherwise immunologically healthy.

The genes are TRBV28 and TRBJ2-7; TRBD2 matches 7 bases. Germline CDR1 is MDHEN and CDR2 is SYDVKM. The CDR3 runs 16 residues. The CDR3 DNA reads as TGTGCGATAACTCCCACCTTAGCGGGTCGGGGTTACGAGCAGTACTTC. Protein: CAITPTLAGRGYEQYF.

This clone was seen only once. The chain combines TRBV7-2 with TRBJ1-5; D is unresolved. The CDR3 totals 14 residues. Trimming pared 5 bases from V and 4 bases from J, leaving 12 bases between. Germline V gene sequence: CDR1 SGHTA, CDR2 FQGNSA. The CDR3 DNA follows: TGTGCCAGCAGCCCCACCTCGGGAAATCAGCCCCAGCATTTT. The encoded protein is CASSPTSGNQPQHF.

CDR3 sequence reads: CASSSPGTSGRYNEQFF. The DNA of the CDR3 is TGTGCCAGCAGCTCCCCCGGGACTAGCGGGAGATACAATGAGCAGTTCTTC. The chain has TRBV7-9 and TRBJ2-1; 14 bases agree with TRBD2. The CDR3 is 17 residues long. Germline V gives CDR1 SEHNR, CDR2 FQNEAQ (reference sequence). J was trimmed by 4 bases and V by 4 bases; bases with no gene match: 6.

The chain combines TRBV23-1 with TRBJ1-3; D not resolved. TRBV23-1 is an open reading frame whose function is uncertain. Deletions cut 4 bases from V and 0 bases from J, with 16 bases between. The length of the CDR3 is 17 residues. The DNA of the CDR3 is TGCGCCAGCAGTCGAGATGGAGGGCACCTCTCTGGAAACACCATATATTTT. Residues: CASSRDGGHLSGNTIYF.

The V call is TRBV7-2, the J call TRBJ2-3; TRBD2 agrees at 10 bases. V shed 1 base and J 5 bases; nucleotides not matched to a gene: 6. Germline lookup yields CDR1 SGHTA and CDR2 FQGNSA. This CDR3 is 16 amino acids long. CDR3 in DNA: TGTGCCAGCAGCTTAGTAGAGCGGGAGGGCCAAGATACGCAGTATTTT. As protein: CASSLVEREGQDTQYF. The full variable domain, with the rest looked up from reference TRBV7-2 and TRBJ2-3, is GAGVSQSPSNKVTEKGKDVELRCDPISGHTALYWYRQSLGQGLEFLIYFQGNSAPDKSGLPSDRFSAERTGGSVSTLTIQRTQQEDSAVYLCASSLVEREGQDTQYFGPGTRLTVL.

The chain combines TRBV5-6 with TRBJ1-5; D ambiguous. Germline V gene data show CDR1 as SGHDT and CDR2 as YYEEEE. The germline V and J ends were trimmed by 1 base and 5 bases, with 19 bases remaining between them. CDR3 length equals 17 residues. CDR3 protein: CASSLRIDEAGDQPQHF. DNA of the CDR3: TGTGCCAGCAGCTTGCGTATCGATGAAGCAGGAGATCAGCCCCAGCATTTT.

The CDR3 coding sequence is TGTGCCAGCTCACCCCCCTCGTCAGGGGGGCTCACAGATACGCAGTATTTT. Its protein is CASSPPSSGGLTDTQYF. The V gene is TRBV18, the J gene TRBJ2-3, with D possibly being TRBD1 (7 bases). Germline CDR1 KGHSH, CDR2 LQKENI. V shed 3 bases and J shed 2 bases, with 18 bases lying between them. The CDR3 sequence is 17 residues long.

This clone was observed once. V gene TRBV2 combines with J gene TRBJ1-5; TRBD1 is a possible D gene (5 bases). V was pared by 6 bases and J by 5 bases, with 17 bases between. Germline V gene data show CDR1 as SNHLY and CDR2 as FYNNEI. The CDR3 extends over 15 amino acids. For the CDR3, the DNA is TGTGCCAGCAGCGGCGACCAGGGTGGGTATCAGCCCCAGCATTTT. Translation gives CASSGDQGGYQPQHF.

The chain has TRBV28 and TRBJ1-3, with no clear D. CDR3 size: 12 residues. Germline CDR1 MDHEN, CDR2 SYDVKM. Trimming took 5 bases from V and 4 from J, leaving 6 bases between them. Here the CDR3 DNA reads TGTGCCAGCAGTGAGGTGGGAAACACCATATATTTT. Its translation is CASSEVGNTIYF.

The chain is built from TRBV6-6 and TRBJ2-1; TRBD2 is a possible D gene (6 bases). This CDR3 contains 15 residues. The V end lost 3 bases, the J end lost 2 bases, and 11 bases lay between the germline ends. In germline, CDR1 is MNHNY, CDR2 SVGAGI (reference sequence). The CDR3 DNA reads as TGTGCCAGCAGTTATGGGCGGGAAACCTACAATGAGCAGTTCTTC. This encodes CASSYGRETYNEQFF.

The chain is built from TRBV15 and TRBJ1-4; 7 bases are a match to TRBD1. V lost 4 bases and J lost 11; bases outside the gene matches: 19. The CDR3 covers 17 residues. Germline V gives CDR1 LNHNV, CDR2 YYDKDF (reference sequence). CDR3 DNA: TGTGCCACCAGCACCTACTCCAGGGGGGGGCAAGCGAGGAAACTGTTTTTT. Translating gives CATSTYSRGGQARKLFF. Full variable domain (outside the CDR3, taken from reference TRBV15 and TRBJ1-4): DAMVIQNPRYQVTQFGKPVTLSCSQTLNHNVMYWYQQKSSQAPKLLFHYYDKDFNNEADTPDNFQSRRPNTSFCFLDIRSPGLGDTAMYLCATSTYSRGGQARKLFFGSGTQLSVL.

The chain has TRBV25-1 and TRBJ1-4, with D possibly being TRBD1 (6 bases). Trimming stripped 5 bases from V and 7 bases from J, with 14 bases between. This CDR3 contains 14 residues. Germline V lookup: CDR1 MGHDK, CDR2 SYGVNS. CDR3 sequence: CASSPRGQLEKLFF. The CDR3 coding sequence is TGTGCCAGCAGTCCCCGGGGGCAACTTGAAAAACTGTTTTTT.

This CDR3 reads CASSLEWGLNSPLHF. In DNA, the CDR3 is TGTGCCAGCAGCTTAGAGTGGGGCCTTAATTCACCCCTCCACTTT. This chain joins TRBV11-2 and TRBJ1-6; a weak D match, TRBD1 (5 bases). V gave up 0 bases and J gave up 6 bases, with 9 bases separating them. The germline V gene has CDR1 SGHAT and CDR2 FQNNGV. The CDR3 contains 15 residues.

The CDR3 coding sequence is TGTGCCAGCAGCTTACCCAATCAGCCCCAGCATTTT. It is translated as CASSLPNQPQHF. This chain connects TRBV7-9 to TRBJ1-5, with D uncertain. V lost 2 bases, J lost 3 bases, and 2 bases lay in between. Germline V gives CDR1 SEHNR, CDR2 FQNEAQ (reference sequence). The CDR3 has 12 residues.

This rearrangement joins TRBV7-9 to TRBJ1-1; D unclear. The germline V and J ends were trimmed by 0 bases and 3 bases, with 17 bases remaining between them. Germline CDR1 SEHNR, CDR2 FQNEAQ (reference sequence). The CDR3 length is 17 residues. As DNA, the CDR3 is TGTGCCAGCAGCTTAGCGCTCTTTGGAGGATCGGACACTGAAGCTTTCTTT. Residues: CASSLALFGGSDTEAFF.

Here the CDR3 reads CASSQYTGGTANYGYTF. CDR3 nucleotide sequence: TGTGCCAGCAGCCAATACACAGGGGGGACAGCTAACTATGGCTACACCTTC. The chain is built from TRBV4-2 and TRBJ1-2, with 8 bases matching TRBD1. The CDR3 loop spans 17 amino acids. After removal of 2 bases from V and 0 bases from J, the junction contained 8 bases not matched to a gene. CDR1 and CDR2 from the germline V gene are LGHNA and YNFKEQ.

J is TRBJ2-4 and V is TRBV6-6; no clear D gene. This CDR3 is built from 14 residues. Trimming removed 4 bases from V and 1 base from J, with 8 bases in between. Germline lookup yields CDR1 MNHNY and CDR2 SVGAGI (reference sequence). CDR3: CASSSELAKNIQYF. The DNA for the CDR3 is TGTGCCAGCAGTTCCGAATTGGCCAAAAACATTCAGTACTTC.

The CDR3: CASSPNLEQFF. In DNA form, the CDR3 reads TGTGCCAGCAGCCCCAACCTCGAGCAGTTCTTC. The J gene is TRBJ2-1, the V gene TRBV7-9; D call uncertain. Trimming took off 5 bases at V and 10 bases at J, with 9 bases between the two ends. The CDR3 consists of 11 residues. The germline V gene has CDR1 SEHNR and CDR2 FQNEAQ (reference sequence).

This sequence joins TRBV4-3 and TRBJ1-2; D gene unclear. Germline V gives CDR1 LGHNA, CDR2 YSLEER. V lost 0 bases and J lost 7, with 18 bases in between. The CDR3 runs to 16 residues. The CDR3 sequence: CASSQDRGGLSPGYTF. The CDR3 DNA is TGCGCCAGCAGCCAAGATAGAGGAGGACTTAGCCCTGGCTACACCTTC.

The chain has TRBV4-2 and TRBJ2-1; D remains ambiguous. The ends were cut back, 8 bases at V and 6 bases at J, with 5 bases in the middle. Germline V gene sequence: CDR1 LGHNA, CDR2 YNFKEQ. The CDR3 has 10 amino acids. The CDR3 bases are TGTGCCAGCCTCGGCAATGAGCAGTTCTTC. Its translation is CASLGNEQFF.